The 14 T cell receptor beta chains below all came from one sample that was sequenced in a study of cytomegalovirus exposure and HLA in healthy donors (dated by TCRdb to about 2017). To prepare the library, the immunoSEQ multiplex PCR assay was applied. For the multiplex PCR, a mixture combining 60 forward primers for TCR Vbeta segments and 13 reverse primers for TCR Jbeta segments was used. As stored in TCRdb, this immuneACCESS dataset retains in-frame rearrangements with V and J assigned. A fraction of the clones does not appear; measured against another copy, unresolved V genes explain less than half of the discrepancy, and the remainder lacks a known reason. The table for this sample lists about 160,000 clones; approximately 84% of them were counted only once. Jointly, the top ten make up approximately 6.8% of the sample. The sequencing input was PBMCs. The origin of the receptors is a woman in her thirties or forties in good health and CMV-seropositive.

The V call is TRBV5-4, the J call TRBJ2-1; no clear D. The CDR3 runs to 12 residues. Trimming pared 0 bases from V and 6 bases from J, leaving 4 bases between. Germline V CDR1 and CDR2: SGHNT, YYREEE (reference sequence). The chain's CDR3 is CASSLGGNEQFF. The CDR3 DNA reads TGTGCCAGCAGCTTGGGCGGCAATGAGCAGTTCTTC. The whole variable domain, filled in from reference TRBV5-4 and TRBJ2-1, reads ETGVTQSPTHLIKTRGQQVTLRCSSQSGHNTVSWYQQALGQGPQFIFQYYREEENGRGNFPPRFSGLQFPNYSSELNVNALELDDSALYLCASSLGGNEQFFGPGTRLTVL.

The chain links TRBV21-1 to TRBJ2-4; the table names TRBD1, a call not compared with the DNA. TRBV21-1 is a pseudogene segment. The CDR3 sequence is 15 residues long. CDR3 region: CASSNGLGTGNIQYF. In DNA, the CDR3 is TGTGCCAGCAGCAATGGACTGGGGACAGGAAACATTCAGTACTTC.

The sample holds one count of this clone. V is TRBV5-1 and J is TRBJ2-4; 7 nucleotides line up with TRBD1. V lost 2 bases to trimming and J lost 3 bases; unmatched junction nucleotides: 8. The CDR3 length is 16 residues. Germline V gene lookup returns CDR1 SGHRS and CDR2 YFSETQ. CDR3: CASSLNTGAGKNIQYF. For the CDR3, the DNA is TGCGCCAGCAGCTTAAATACAGGGGCGGGCAAAAACATTCAGTACTTC.

The rearrangement links TRBV9 to TRBJ1-6; TRBD1 matches at 11 bases. This CDR3 contains 16 residues. Trimming at V came to 2 bases and at J to 10 bases, leaving 8 bases not matched to a gene. The germline V gene encodes CDR1 SGDLS and CDR2 YYNGEE. The DNA of the CDR3 is TGTGCCAGCAGCGTGACCCCCGGGACAGGGGGGTCACCCCTCCACTTT. Amino acids: CASSVTPGTGGSPLHF. Using reference TRBV9 and TRBJ1-6 for the parts outside the CDR3, the full variable domain is DSGVTQTPKHLITATGQRVTLRCSPRSGDLSVYWYQQSLDQGLQFLIQYYNGEERAKGNILERFSAQQFPDLHSELNLSSLELGDSALYFCASSVTPGTGGSPLHFGNGTRLTVT.

The chain links TRBV27 to TRBJ1-2; 7 bases are shared with TRBD1. Germline values: CDR1 MNHEY, CDR2 SMNVEV (reference sequence). V was pared by 6 bases and J by 4 bases, with 14 bases of the junction left unmatched. The CDR3 is 16 amino acids. The DNA for the CDR3 is TGTGCCAGCAGCCGCCAATTGACAGGGCCCTCCTATGGCTACACCTTC. It specifies CASSRQLTGPSYGYTF.

This clone occurred once. CDR3 sequence (DNA): TGTGCCAGCAGTTTGACAGGGAAGGACGAGCAGTACTTC. Translated: CASSLTGKDEQYF. This chain joins TRBV28 and TRBJ2-7; 7 positions match TRBD1. The germline V gene encodes CDR1 MDHEN and CDR2 SYDVKM. The CDR3 covers 13 residues. After removal of 3 bases from V and 5 bases from J, the junction contained 4 bases not matched to a gene.

The chain recombines TRBV13 with TRBJ2-3, with 8 positions matching TRBD1. Trimming at V came to 5 bases and at J to 1 base, leaving 5 bases not matched to a gene. Germline loops: CDR1 PRHDT, CDR2 FYEKMQ (reference sequence). This CDR3 contains 15 residues. The DNA for the CDR3 is TGTGCCAGCAGCACGACAGGGGTCCGCACAGATACGCAGTATTTT. Translating it yields CASSTTGVRTDTQYF.

The chain is built from TRBV7-3 and TRBJ1-1; perhaps TRBD1 as D (6 bases). Germline CDR1 is SGHTA and CDR2 is FQGTGA. This CDR3 contains 13 residues. The V end lost 5 bases, the J end lost 3 bases, and 10 bases lay between the germline ends. CDR3: CASSRRTDTEAFF. As DNA, the CDR3 is TGTGCCAGCAGCCGCCGGACAGACACTGAAGCTTTCTTT.

In its sample, this clone was seen a few times. The V and J genes are TRBV4-2 and TRBJ2-1; possibly TRBD1 for D (5 bases). Between the trimmed V and J ends, which lost 0 bases and 0 bases, there was a span of 12 bases. In germline, CDR1 is LGHNA, CDR2 YNFKEQ. The CDR3 spans 17 residues. In nucleotides, the CDR3 is TGTGCCAGCAGCCAAGAGTGGGGCTCAAGCTCCTACAATGAGCAGTTCTTC. It codes for CASSQEWGSSSYNEQFF.

The chain combines TRBV15 with TRBJ1-5; D is ambiguous. V was trimmed by 3 bases and J by 0 bases, leaving 3 bases between them. This CDR3 has 13 amino acids. Germline V gene data show CDR1 as LNHNV and CDR2 as YYDKDF (reference sequence). The CDR3: CATSSNSNQPQHF. CDR3 sequence (DNA): TGTGCCACCAGCAGTAATAGCAATCAGCCCCAGCATTTT.

The chain couples TRBV5-5 to TRBJ1-3, with TRBD1 identical over 9 bases. The CDR3 consists of 15 residues. The germline CDR1 and CDR2 sequences are SGHKS and YYEKEE (reference sequence). Trimming took 1 base from V and 2 from J; bases not matched to a gene: 1. The CDR3 DNA follows: TGTGCCAGCAGCTTGTGGGACAGGGCTGGAAACACCATATATTTT. Amino acids: CASSLWDRAGNTIYF.

This sequence joins TRBV7-8 and TRBJ1-2; 7 bases agree with TRBD1. The germline CDR1 and CDR2 sequences are SGHVS and FQNEAQ. The V gene end was trimmed by 2 bases and the J gene end by 0 bases; junction bases not matched to a gene: 3. The CDR3 runs 15 residues. The CDR3 reads CASSLRTGTNYGYTF. The CDR3 DNA reads as TGTGCCAGCAGCTTAAGGACAGGAACTAACTATGGCTACACCTTC.

The V gene is TRBV7-9, the J gene TRBJ2-3, with TRBD2 identical over 7 bases. In germline, CDR1 is SEHNR, CDR2 FQNEAQ (reference sequence). The CDR3 runs to 15 residues. Losses at the gene ends were 7 bases for V and 0 bases for J; bases not matched to a gene: 7. The chain's CDR3 is CASNPGDYSTDTQYF. In nucleotides, the CDR3 is TGTGCCAGCAACCCCGGGGACTACAGCACAGATACGCAGTATTTT.

This clone showed up just a few times. The CDR3 DNA sequence: TGTGCCAGCAGTTCCGCGGACCCAAGGGGGCATGGCTACACCTTC. It specifies CASSSADPRGHGYTF. The J gene is TRBJ1-2, the V gene TRBV28; 7 nucleotides align to TRBD1. Germline CDR1 MDHEN, CDR2 SYDVKM. The CDR3 runs to 15 residues. The V gene end was trimmed by 4 bases and the J gene end by 6 bases; junction bases not matched to a gene: 11.